Following are 9 T cell receptor beta chains from one sample sequenced in a study of cytomegalovirus exposure and HLA in healthy donors. Primers included in the PCR were 60 Vbeta and 13 Jbeta primers. Profiling relied on immunoSEQ multiplex PCR, and the TCRdb table lists in-frame clones only, not all of them. Of 150,000 to 200,000 clones listed, around nine tenths are singletons. Sequenced material: PBMCs. These receptor sequences come from a woman aged 18-29 years in good health and CMV-seronegative.

This clone has just one count. The chain employs TRBV11-2 and TRBJ2-6; D might be TRBD1 (5 bases). V lost 4 bases, J lost 0 bases, and 7 bases lay in between. The CDR3 has 15 residues. Per the germline V gene, CDR1 is SGHAT and CDR2 is FQNNGV. DNA for the CDR3: TGTGCCAGCAGCTCCGGACACTCTGGGGCCAACGTCCTGACTTTC. Protein product: CASSSGHSGANVLTF.

This chain uses TRBV5-1 with TRBJ2-5; D is possibly TRBD2 (5 bases). Trimming removed 0 bases from V and 5 bases from J, with 14 bases in between. The V gene's germline CDR1 is SGHRS and CDR2 YFSETQ. This CDR3 region has 15 residues. DNA for the CDR3: TGCGCCAGCAGCTTGGACAGATTGACGGGGGAGACCCAGTACTTC. It specifies CASSLDRLTGETQYF.

The chain has TRBV27 and TRBJ2-7; TRBD2 agrees at 9 bases. With V trimmed by 3 bases and J by 4 bases, 7 bases remained unmatched. CDR1 and CDR2 (germline): MNHEY, SMNVEV (reference sequence). This CDR3 spans 15 amino acids. The CDR3 region is CASSFGSGRKYEQYF. CDR3 bases: TGTGCCAGCAGTTTCGGTAGCGGGAGAAAATACGAGCAGTACTTC.

The chain links TRBV29-1 to TRBJ2-7; 13 bases are a match to TRBD2. Trimming cost V 4 bases and J 6 bases; bases outside gene matches: 3. Germline lookup yields CDR1 SQVTM and CDR2 ANQGSEA. The CDR3 has 13 residues. CDR3 bases: TGCAGCGTTGGGACTAGCGGGAGAGGCGAGCAGTACTTC. This codes for CSVGTSGRGEQYF.

V is TRBV6-6 and J is TRBJ1-1; 10 bases line up with TRBD1. With 7 bases clipped from V and 1 base from J, the junction kept 3 bases outside the gene matches. CDR1 and CDR2 (germline): MNHNY, SVGAGI (reference sequence). The CDR3 spans 14 residues. The CDR3 here is CASTWDRGNTEAFF. CDR3 nucleotide sequence: TGTGCCAGCACTTGGGACAGGGGGAACACTGAAGCTTTCTTT.

The rearrangement joins TRBV7-2 to TRBJ1-2, with unresolved D. The V end was cut by 5 bases, the J end by 0 bases, with 13 bases between. The CDR3 loop spans 15 amino acids. CDR1 SGHTA and CDR2 FQGNSA come from the germline V gene. The CDR3 DNA reads TGTGCCAGCAGCCCAGCGGTAGGAGCTAACTATGGCTACACCTTC. Its protein is CASSPAVGANYGYTF.

This chain connects TRBV21-1 to TRBJ1-1. TRBV21-1 is annotated as a pseudogene. The CDR3 is 15 amino acids. The CDR3 spells CASSLLGGRRIEAFF. CDR3 bases: TGTGCCAGCAGTTTATTGGGGGGGCGGAGGATTGAAGCTTTCTTT.

A few counts support this clone. The chain combines TRBV2 with TRBJ1-3; TRBD1 matches 8 bases. The CDR3 extends over 17 amino acids. CDR1 and CDR2 from the germline V gene are SNHLY and FYNNEI. With 3 bases clipped from V and 4 bases from J, the junction kept 11 bases outside the gene matches. Here the CDR3 reads CASSDSDRGSLGNTIYF. The CDR3 DNA is TGTGCCAGCAGTGACTCAGACAGGGGCTCTCTGGGAAACACCATATATTTT.

The chain links TRBV5-1 to TRBJ2-1; weak D call: TRBD1 (6 bases). In germline, CDR1 is SGHRS, CDR2 YFSETQ. Trimming took off 0 bases at V and 10 bases at J, with 11 bases between the two ends. CDR3 length equals 13 residues. For the CDR3, the DNA is TGCGCCAGCAGCTTGGTAGGGCAGGGGGAGCAGTTCTTC. It translates to CASSLVGQGEQFF.